This T cell receptor beta chain derives from a study of cytomegalovirus exposure and HLA in healthy donors. Trimming took 4 bases from V and 11 from J, leaving 20 bases between them. This CDR3 has 14 amino acids. Germline CDR1 reads LNHNV; CDR2 reads YYDKDF (reference sequence). The PCR used 60 Vbeta and 13 Jbeta primers. Only in-frame clones appear in the TCRdb table, and some are missing; sequencing was by immunoSEQ multiplex PCR. Of about 110,000 clones in the sample, 70% to 80% were seen once. The chain joins TRBV15 to TRBJ1-1, with a possible D match to TRBD1 (6 bases). Sequences were obtained from PBMCs. This sequence was found in a female donor in good health and CMV-seronegative. The CDR3 protein is CATSTRDTRKTAFF. The CDR3 nucleotides read TGTGCCACCAGCACAAGGGACACTAGGAAGACGGCTTTCTTT.